Listed here are 16 T cell receptor beta chains from one sample, sequenced in a study of T-cell reconstitution after alpha-beta-depleted transplantation in children. The authors prepared the TCRbeta library with unique molecular identifiers. From the PCR reads, TCRdb called clonotypes with MiXCR, one entry per CDR3 protein. The sample has hundreds of thousands of distinct CDR3 sequences, roughly 16% seen once. This specimen consisted of PBMCs, mostly from graft donor cells, obtained 360 days after TCRalphabeta/CD19-depleted stem cell transplant. The receptor set was obtained from a male patient between 2 and 10 years old who had a stem cell transplant for acute lymphoblastic leukemia, so the T cells may come from the graft donor.

In its sample, this clonotype was seen a few times. The rearrangement uses TRBV20-1 and TRBJ2-1; D is uncertain. Trimming pared 6 bases from V and 0 bases from J, leaving 15 bases between. CDR3 size: 15 residues. Germline CDR1 and CDR2: DFQATT and SNEGSKA (reference sequence). The CDR3 sequence is CSASRSAISYNEQFF. CDR3 bases: TGCAGTGCATCGCGCTCCGCCATCTCCTACAATGAGCAGTTCTTC.

This clonotype was counted ten times or more. V and J are TRBV7-2 and TRBJ2-4; the D is unclear. Germline V gene data show CDR1 as SGHTA and CDR2 as FQGNSA. The V and J ends lost 4 bases and 1 base respectively, with 11 bases between them. This CDR3 comprises 15 residues. In DNA, the CDR3 is TGTGCCAGCAGCTCCCTGGCGAGCGCCAAAAACATTCAGTACTTC. Translated: CASSSLASAKNIQYF. The full variable domain, with the rest looked up from reference TRBV7-2 and TRBJ2-4, is GAGVSQSPSNKVTEKGKDVELRCDPISGHTALYWYRQSLGQGLEFLIYFQGNSAPDKSGLPSDRFSAERTGGSVSTLTIQRTQQEDSAVYLCASSSLASAKNIQYFGAGTRLSVL.

This clonotype has a handful of counts. This chain connects TRBV9 to TRBJ2-2; 10 bases align to TRBD1. V was pared by 2 bases and J by 3 bases, with 1 base of the junction left unmatched. The CDR3 has 15 amino acids. Germline V gene sequence: CDR1 SGDLS, CDR2 YYNGEE. The CDR3 nucleotides read TGTGCCAGCAGCGTGGGGACAGGGGACACCGGGGAGCTGTTTTTT. As protein: CASSVGTGDTGELFF.

The sample holds many counts of this clonotype. The rearrangement uses TRBV27 and TRBJ2-1; 8 bases match TRBD1. The CDR3 spans 12 residues. CDR1 and CDR2 from the germline V gene are MNHEY and SMNVEV (reference sequence). Unmatched junction bases numbered 6, after V lost 6 bases and J lost 11 bases. The CDR3 DNA reads TGTGCCAGCAGACGAACCAGGGGGCAGCAGTTCTTC. It specifies CASRRTRGQQFF.

This clonotype was seen more than once but under ten times. This chain joins TRBV7-2 and TRBJ1-6; 7 bases map to TRBD1. The trim removed 1 base at V and 10 bases at J, leaving 4 bases unmatched. Per the germline V gene, CDR1 is SGHTA and CDR2 is FQGNSA. The CDR3 contains 14 residues. In DNA, the CDR3 is TGTGCCAGCAGCTTAGGACAGGGTGGATCACCCCTCCACTTT. Amino acids: CASSLGQGGSPLHF.

The table lists this clonotype with many counts. The chain recombines TRBV12-3 or TRBV12-4 with TRBJ2-1; D is possibly TRBD1 (6 bases). Deletions cut 8 bases from V and 10 bases from J, with 21 bases between. CDR3 length: 14 residues. The CDR3 DNA is TGTGCCAGCGGGCGGGCAGGGGATCGTGTAGAGCAGTTCTTC. Amino acids: CASGRAGDRVEQFF.

This clonotype was counted a few times. The chain is built from TRBV29-1 and TRBJ2-2, with TRBD2 as a possible D gene (5 bases). The ends were cut back, 4 bases at V and 8 bases at J, with 14 bases in the middle. CDR1 is SQVTM, CDR2 ANQGSEA, per germline. The CDR3 contains 13 residues. The CDR3 here is CSVGWETWGELFF. CDR3 nucleotide sequence: TGCAGCGTTGGATGGGAGACGTGGGGGGAGCTGTTTTTT.

This clonotype was counted ten times or more. This chain uses TRBV2 with TRBJ2-7, with 9 bases fitting TRBD1. J was trimmed by 4 bases and V by 8 bases; bases with no gene match: 6. CDR1 is SNHLY and CDR2 is FYNNEI in the germline V gene. The CDR3 is made up of 13 amino acids. CDR3: CASGTGWAYEQYF. CDR3 nucleotide sequence: TGTGCCAGCGGGACAGGGTGGGCTTACGAGCAGTACTTC.

This chain uses TRBV7-2 with TRBJ1-2, with a possible D match to TRBD1 (5 bases). The CDR3 extends over 12 amino acids. The V gene's germline CDR1 is SGHTA and CDR2 FQGNSA. V was cut by 8 bases and J by 5 bases, with 12 bases left in between. The CDR3 here is CASAGTEYGYTF. The CDR3 nucleotides read TGTGCCAGCGCCGGGACGGAATATGGCTACACCTTC.

This clonotype was seen a few times. The chain uses TRBV6-2 or TRBV6-3 and TRBJ1-3; D not resolved. The length of the CDR3 is 14 residues. Trimming pared 2 bases from V and 0 bases from J, leaving 5 bases between. Per germline, CDR1 MNHEY and CDR2 SVGEGT. As DNA, the CDR3 is TGTGCCAGCAGTTACGGAAACTCTGGAAACACCATATATTTT. This codes for CASSYGNSGNTIYF.

This clonotype was found many times. The chain has TRBV12-3 or TRBV12-4 and TRBJ1-1; TRBD1 might be the D (5 bases). V was cut by 3 bases and J by 5 bases, with 13 bases left in between. This CDR3 has 14 residues. The CDR3 reads CASSFSGKGTEAFF. As DNA, the CDR3 is TGTGCCAGCAGTTTTTCTGGTAAGGGGACTGAAGCTTTCTTT.

This clonotype was observed a few times. The rearrangement links TRBV5-4 to TRBJ2-1; D remains unclear. Germline V lookup: CDR1 SGHNT, CDR2 YYREEE (reference sequence). V was clipped by 2 bases and J by 4 bases, with 25 bases between them. The CDR3 is 19 residues long. CDR3 region: CASSFPEAYSLTIYNEQFF. The DNA for the CDR3 is TGTGCCAGCAGCTTTCCCGAGGCCTACTCCCTTACGATTTACAATGAGCAGTTCTTC.

CDR3 nucleotides: TGCAGTGCTGTCGGACCCTCGGGGAATGAGCAGTTCTTC. The encoded protein is CSAVGPSGNEQFF. The rearrangement uses TRBV20-1 and TRBJ2-1, with TRBD2 as a possible D gene (5 bases). V was pared by 5 bases and J by 7 bases, with 15 bases between. Germline V lookup: CDR1 DFQATT, CDR2 SNEGSKA (reference sequence). The length of the CDR3 is 13 residues.

The table lists this clonotype with many counts. The CDR3 sequence is CASTPLSGANVLTF. Here the CDR3 DNA reads TGTGCCAGCACACCCCTCTCTGGGGCCAACGTCCTGACTTTC. The chain recombines TRBV12-3 or TRBV12-4 with TRBJ2-6; D gene unclear. The V and J ends lost 7 bases and 0 bases respectively, with 7 bases between them. CDR3 size: 14 residues.

The chain recombines TRBV4-1 with TRBJ1-6; a possible D gene is TRBD1 (5 bases). CDR3 length equals 16 residues. Trimming took 4 bases from V and 6 from J, leaving 16 bases between them. Germline V gene sequence: CDR1 MGHRA, CDR2 YSYEKL. Here the CDR3 DNA reads TGCGCCAGCAGCCGACAGTCGAATGGGCCTAATTCACCCCTCCACTTT. This encodes CASSRQSNGPNSPLHF.

The gene calls are TRBV11-1 and TRBJ2-5, with TRBD2 matching over 11 bases. J lost 3 bases, V lost 3 bases, and 15 bases had no gene match. Germline V gene sequence: CDR1 SGHAT, CDR2 FQDESV (reference sequence). The CDR3 extends over 19 amino acids. In DNA, the CDR3 is TGTGCCAGCAGCTTCAGCTCGGGACTAGCGGCCGTGACTAAAGAGACCCAGTACTTC. This codes for CASSFSSGLAAVTKETQYF.